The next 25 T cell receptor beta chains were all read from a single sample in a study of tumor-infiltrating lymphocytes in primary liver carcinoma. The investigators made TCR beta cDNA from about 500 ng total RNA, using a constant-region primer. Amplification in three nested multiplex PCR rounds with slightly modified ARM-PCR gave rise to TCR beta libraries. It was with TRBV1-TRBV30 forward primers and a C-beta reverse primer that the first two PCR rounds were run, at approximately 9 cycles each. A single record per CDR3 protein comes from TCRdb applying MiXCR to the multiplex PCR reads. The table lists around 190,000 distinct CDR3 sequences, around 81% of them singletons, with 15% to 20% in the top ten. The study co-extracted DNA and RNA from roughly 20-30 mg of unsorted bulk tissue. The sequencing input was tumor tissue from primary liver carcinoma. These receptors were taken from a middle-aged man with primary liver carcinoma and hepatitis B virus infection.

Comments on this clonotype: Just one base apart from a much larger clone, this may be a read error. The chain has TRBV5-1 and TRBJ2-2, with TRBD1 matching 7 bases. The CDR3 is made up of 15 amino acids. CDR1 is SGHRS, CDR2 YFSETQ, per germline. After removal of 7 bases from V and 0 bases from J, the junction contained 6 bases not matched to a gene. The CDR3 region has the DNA TGCGCCAGCTGCGGAACAGGGGCGAACACCGGGGAGCTGTTTTTT. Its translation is CASCGTGANTGELFF.

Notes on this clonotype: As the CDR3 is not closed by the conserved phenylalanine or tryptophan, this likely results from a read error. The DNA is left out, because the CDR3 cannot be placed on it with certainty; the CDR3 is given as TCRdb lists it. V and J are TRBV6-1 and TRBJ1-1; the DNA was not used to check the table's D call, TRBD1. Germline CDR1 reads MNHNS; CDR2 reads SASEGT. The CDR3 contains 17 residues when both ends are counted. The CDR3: CASSEGEGQGDNTEVFL.

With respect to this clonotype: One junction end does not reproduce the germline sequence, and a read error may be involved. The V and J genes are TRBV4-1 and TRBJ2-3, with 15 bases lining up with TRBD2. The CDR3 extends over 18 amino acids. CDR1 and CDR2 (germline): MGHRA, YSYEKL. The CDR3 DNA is TGCGCCAGCATCCAAGGGGGGGGACTAGCGGGAGGACCAGATACACAATATTTT. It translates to CASIQGGGLAGGPDTQYF.

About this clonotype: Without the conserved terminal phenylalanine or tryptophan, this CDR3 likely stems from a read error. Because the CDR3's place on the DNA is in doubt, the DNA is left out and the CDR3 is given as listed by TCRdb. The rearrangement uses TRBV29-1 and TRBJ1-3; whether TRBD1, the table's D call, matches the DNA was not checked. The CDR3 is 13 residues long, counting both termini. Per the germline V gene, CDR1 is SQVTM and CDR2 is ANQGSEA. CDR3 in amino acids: CSGQGISGNTICS.

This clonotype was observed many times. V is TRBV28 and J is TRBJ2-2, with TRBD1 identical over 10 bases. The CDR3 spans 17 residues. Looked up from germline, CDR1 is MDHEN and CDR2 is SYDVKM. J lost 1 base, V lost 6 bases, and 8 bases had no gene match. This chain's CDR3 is CASRGGQGYRNTGELFF. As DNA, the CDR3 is TGTGCCAGCAGAGGGGGACAGGGGTATCGGAACACCGGGGAGCTGTTTTTT.

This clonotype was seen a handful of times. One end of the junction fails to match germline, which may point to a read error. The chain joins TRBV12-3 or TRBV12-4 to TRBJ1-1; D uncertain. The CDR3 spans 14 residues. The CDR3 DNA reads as TGTGCCAGCAGCTCTTCCGATGCGAACACTGAAGTTTTTTTT. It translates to CASSSSDANTEVFF.

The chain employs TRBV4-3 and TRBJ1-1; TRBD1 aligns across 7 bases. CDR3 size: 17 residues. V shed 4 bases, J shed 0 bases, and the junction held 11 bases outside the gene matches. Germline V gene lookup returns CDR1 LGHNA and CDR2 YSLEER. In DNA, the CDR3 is TGCGCCAGCAGCCGAGATATCACGGGACAGATGAACACTGAAGCTTTCTTT. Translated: CASSRDITGQMNTEAFF.

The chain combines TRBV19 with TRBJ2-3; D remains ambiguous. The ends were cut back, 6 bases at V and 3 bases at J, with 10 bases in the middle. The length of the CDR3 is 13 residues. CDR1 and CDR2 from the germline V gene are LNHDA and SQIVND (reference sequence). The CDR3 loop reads CASRLVTTDTQYF. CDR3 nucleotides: TGTGCCAGTAGGCTAGTTACAACAGATACGCAGTATTTT.

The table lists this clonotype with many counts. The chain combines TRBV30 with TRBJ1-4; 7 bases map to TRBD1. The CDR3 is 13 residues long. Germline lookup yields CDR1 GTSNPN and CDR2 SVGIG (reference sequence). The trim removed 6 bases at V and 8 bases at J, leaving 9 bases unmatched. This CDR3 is CACLDRPREKLFF. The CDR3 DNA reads TGTGCCTGTCTGGACAGGCCGCGGGAAAAACTGTTTTTT.

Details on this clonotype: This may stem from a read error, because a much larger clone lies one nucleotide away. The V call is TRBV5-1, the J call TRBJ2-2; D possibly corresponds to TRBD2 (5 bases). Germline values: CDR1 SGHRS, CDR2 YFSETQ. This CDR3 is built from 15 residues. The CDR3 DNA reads TGCGCCAGCAGCTTCAATCACGCGAACACCGGGGAGCTGTTATTT. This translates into CASSFNHANTGELLF. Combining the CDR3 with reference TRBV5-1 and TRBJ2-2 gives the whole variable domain KAGVTQTPRYLIKTRGQQVTLSCSPISGHRSVSWYQQTPGQGLQFLFEYFSETQRNKGNFPGRFSGRQFSNSRSEMNVSTLELGDSALYLCASSFNHANTGELLFGEGSRLTVL.

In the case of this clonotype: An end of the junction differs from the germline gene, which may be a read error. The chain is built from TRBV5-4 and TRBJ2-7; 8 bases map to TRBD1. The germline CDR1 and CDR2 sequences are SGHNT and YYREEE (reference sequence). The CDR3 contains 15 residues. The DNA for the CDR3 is TGTACCAGCAGCTTGAAGGGACAGGATCTCTACGAGCAGTACTTC. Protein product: CTSSLKGQDLYEQYF.

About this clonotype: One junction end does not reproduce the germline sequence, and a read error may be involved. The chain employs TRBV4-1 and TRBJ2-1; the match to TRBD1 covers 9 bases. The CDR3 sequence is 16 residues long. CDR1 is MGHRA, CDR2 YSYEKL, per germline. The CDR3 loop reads CVSSQLGTGSCNGQFF. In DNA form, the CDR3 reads TGCGTCAGCAGCCAACTTGGGACAGGGTCCTGCAATGGGCAGTTCTTC.

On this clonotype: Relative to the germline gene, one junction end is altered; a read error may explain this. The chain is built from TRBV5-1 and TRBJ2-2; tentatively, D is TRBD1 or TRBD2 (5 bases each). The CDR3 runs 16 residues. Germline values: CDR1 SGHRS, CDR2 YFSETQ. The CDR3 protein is CASSLHHRTNSGELYF. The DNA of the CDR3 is TGCGCCAGCAGTTTACATCACAGGACGAACTCCGGGGAGCTGTATTTT.

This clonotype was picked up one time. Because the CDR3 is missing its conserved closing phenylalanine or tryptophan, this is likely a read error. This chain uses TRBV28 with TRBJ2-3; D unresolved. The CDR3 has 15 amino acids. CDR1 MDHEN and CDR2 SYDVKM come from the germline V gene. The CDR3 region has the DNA TGTGCCAGTAGTTTGCTCAGCCCTACCACAGATACGCAGTATTAT. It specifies CASSLLSPTTDTQYY.

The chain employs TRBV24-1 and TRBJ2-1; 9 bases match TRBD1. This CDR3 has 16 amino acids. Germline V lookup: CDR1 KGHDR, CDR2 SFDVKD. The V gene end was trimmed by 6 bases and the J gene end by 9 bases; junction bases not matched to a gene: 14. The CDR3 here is CATSNPGTGLTSEQFF. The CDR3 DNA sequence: TGTGCCACCAGTAATCCCGGGACAGGGTTAACGAGTGAGCAGTTCTTC.

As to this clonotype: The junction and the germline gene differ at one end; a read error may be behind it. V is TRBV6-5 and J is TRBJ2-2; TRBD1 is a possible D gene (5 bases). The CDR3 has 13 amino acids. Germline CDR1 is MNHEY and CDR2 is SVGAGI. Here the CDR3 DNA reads TGTGCCTGCAGTTACCAGGACACCGGTGAGCCGTTTTTT. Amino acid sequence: CACSYQDTGEPFF.

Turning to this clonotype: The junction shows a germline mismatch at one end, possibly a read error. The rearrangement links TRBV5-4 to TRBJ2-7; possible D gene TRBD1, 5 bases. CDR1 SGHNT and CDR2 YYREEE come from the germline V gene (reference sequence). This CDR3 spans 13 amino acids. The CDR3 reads CASSGHGSSEQYF. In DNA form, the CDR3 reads TGTGCCAGCAGCGGACATGGCTCCTCCGAGCAGTACTTC.

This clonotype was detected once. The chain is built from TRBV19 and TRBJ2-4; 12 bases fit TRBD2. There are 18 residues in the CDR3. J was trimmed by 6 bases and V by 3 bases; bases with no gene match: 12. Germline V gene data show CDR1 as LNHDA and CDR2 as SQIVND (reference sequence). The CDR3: CASSIVSSGRGSSNIQYF. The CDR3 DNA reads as TGTGCCAGTAGTATCGTCTCTAGCGGGAGGGGAAGTTCAAACATTCAGTACTTC.

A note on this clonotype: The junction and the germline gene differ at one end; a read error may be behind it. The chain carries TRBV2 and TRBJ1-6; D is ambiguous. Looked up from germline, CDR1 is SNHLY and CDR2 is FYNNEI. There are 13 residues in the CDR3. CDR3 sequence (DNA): TGTGTCAGCAGTGAAAGGTTGGGGTCACCCCTCCACTTT. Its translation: CVSSERLGSPLHF. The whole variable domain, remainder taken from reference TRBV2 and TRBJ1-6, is EPEVTQTPSHQVTQMGQEVILRCVPISNHLYFYWYRQILGQKVEFLVSFYNNEISEKSEIFDDQFSVERPDGSNFTLKIRSTKLEDSAMYFCVSSERLGSPLHFGNGTRLTVT.

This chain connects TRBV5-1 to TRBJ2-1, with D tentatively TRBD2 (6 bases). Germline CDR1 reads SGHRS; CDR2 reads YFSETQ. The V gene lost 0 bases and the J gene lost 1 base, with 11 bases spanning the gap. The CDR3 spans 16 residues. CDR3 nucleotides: TGCGCCAGCAGCTTGGTAGCGGCTGGGTCCTACAATGAGCAGTTCTTC. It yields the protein CASSLVAAGSYNEQFF.

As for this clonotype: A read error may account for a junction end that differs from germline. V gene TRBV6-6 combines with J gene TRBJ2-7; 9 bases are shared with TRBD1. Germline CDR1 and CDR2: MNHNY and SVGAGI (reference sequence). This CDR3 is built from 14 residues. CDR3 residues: CASSYDRGGPEENF. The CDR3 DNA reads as TGTGCCAGCAGTTACGACAGGGGGGGCCCCGAGGAGAACTTC.

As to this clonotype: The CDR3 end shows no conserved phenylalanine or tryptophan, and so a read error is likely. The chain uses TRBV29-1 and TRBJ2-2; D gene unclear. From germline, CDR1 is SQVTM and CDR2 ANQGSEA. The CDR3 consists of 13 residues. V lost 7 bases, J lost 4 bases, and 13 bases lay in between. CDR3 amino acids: CSDAGSGTGELFL. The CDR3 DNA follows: TGCAGCGATGCCGGTTCGGGCACCGGGGAGCTGTTTTTA.

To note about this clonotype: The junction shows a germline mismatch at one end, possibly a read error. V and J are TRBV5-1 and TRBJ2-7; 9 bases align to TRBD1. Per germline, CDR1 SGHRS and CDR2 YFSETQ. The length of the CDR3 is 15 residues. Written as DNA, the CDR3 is TGCACCAGCAGCAGTGACAGGGGGTTTGCCTACGAGCAGTACTTC. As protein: CTSSSDRGFAYEQYF.

The CDR3 loop reads CASSPPSRGSDSPLHF. The DNA of the CDR3 is TGTGCCAGCTCACCCCCCAGCCGGGGAAGTGATTCACCCCTCCACTTT. This chain links TRBV18 with TRBJ1-6; no clear D. Germline CDR1 and CDR2: KGHSH and LQKENI. The length of the CDR3 is 16 residues. V lost 3 bases to trimming and J lost 8 bases, with 17 bases between them.

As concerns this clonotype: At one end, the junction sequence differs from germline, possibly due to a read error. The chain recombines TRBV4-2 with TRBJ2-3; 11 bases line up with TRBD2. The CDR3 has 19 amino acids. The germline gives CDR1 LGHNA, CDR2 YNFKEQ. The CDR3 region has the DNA TGTGCCAGCAACCAATGGGTAGCGGGAGGGCCGGCTGGGACAGATACGCAGTATTTT. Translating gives CASNQWVAGGPAGTDTQYF.